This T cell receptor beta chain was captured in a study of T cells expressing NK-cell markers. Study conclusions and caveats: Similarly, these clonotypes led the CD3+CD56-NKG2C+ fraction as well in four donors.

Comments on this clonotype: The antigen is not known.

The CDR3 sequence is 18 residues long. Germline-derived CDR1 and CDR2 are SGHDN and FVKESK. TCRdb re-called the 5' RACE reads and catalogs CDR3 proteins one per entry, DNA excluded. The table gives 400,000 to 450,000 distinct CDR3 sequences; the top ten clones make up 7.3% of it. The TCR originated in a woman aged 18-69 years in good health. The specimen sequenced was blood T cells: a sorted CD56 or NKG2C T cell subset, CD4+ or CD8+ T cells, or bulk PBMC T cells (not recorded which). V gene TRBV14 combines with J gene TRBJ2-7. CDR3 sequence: CASSQDVVWGGGPYEQYF.